This T cell receptor beta chain was observed in a study of monozygotic twins with cystic fibrosis. This clone showed up just once. What it binds is unknown. Here immunoSEQ multiplex PCR was the method, and the copy in TCRdb shows in-frame clones only, minus some. The sample has roughly 20,000 clones; about 89% are singletons. General observations from the study: Monozygotic CF twins shared more identical nucleotide clonotypes than unrelated patients. Co-twins had the most similar V usage for 13 of 16 pairs, J for 8. The repertoire was suggested to be naive-dominated, clonality median about 0.01.

Trimming left V 2 bases short and J 0 bases short, with 11 bases between. In germline, CDR1 is LNHDA, CDR2 SQIVND (reference sequence). The CDR3 is 15 amino acids. The chain has TRBV19 and TRBJ2-7; perhaps TRBD1 as D (5 bases). Sample: blood. The sequence derives from a girl aged 2-10 years with cystic fibrosis. CDR3 residues: CASSIQGLPSYEQYF. The CDR3 DNA is TGTGCCAGTAGTATACAGGGTCTCCCCTCCTACGAGCAGTACTTC.